This entry describes one TCR beta chain. Its target is not known. CDR1 MRHNA and CDR2 SNTAGT come from the germline V gene. The CDR3 contains 14 residues. The junction had 12 bases not matched to a gene; V was cut back by 6 bases and J by 10 bases. For each subset, genomic DNA was distributed in equal portions over several immunoSEQ plates. Here immunoSEQ multiplex PCR was the method, and the copy in TCRdb shows in-frame clones only, minus some. The sample yields under 600,000 clones, about 96% seen once. The data derive from a study of shared clonotypes between healthy human individuals. Overall study: Aged 18 to 49, the donors were a couple of women and a few men.

General study points: Among non-shared clonotypes, generation probabilities were lower than among those shared by all four donors.

This chain joins TRBV6-4 and TRBJ2-1, with 7 bases that match TRBD2. This TCR came from a woman in her 30s in good health. The sequencing sample was made of naive CD4+ T cells sorted from blood. The subset denotes: CD45RA+ positively selected. This CDR3 reads CASSPERSGNEQFF. The DNA for the CDR3 is TGTGCCAGCAGCCCCGAGAGGAGCGGGAACGAGCAGTTCTTC.